One sample yielded the 11 T cell receptor beta chains listed below, sequenced in a study of cytomegalovirus exposure and HLA in healthy donors. Amplification used 60 Vbeta primers and 13 Jbeta primers. The assay was immunoSEQ multiplex PCR, and TCRdb's table has in-frame clones only and misses some. The table records some 40,000 clones, over 70% of them present only once. The sample comprised PBMCs. Receptor source: a man in his fifties or sixties in good health and CMV-seronegative.

This chain links TRBV5-4 with TRBJ2-6; 7 nucleotides agree with TRBD1. The CDR3 length is 17 residues. The V and J ends lost 4 bases and 2 bases, in that order; junction bases with no gene match: 9. From germline, CDR1 is SGHNT and CDR2 YYREEE (reference sequence). The CDR3 DNA sequence: TGTGCCAGCAGCGCACAACAGGGGACCCCTGGGGCCAACGTCCTGACTTTC. This sequence encodes CASSAQQGTPGANVLTF.

The chain has TRBV19 and TRBJ2-1, with D perhaps matching TRBD2 (6 bases). V gave up 8 bases and J gave up 2 bases, with 19 bases separating them. The germline V gene has CDR1 LNHDA and CDR2 SQIVND (reference sequence). The CDR3 runs 16 residues. The chain's CDR3 is CASSNTMGGAYNEQFF. CDR3 nucleotides: TGTGCCAGTTCGAATACGATGGGGGGAGCCTACAATGAGCAGTTCTTC.

This clone was recorded once. This sequence joins TRBV28 and TRBJ1-3; TRBD1 is a possible D gene (6 bases). Germline V gene data show CDR1 as MDHEN and CDR2 as SYDVKM. Trimming stripped 7 bases from V and 5 bases from J, with 12 bases between. The CDR3 sequence is 13 residues long. CDR3 DNA: TGTGCCAGCACCGCAAGGGACAGAAACACCATATATTTT. Its translation: CASTARDRNTIYF.

DNA of the CDR3: TGTGCCAGCAGCCGAGACAGAGCGAACACCGGGGAGCTGTTTTTT. Protein sequence: CASSRDRANTGELFF. The chain recombines TRBV7-9 with TRBJ2-2; D might be TRBD1 (5 bases). From germline, CDR1 is SEHNR and CDR2 FQNEAQ (reference sequence). CDR3 length equals 15 residues. V was shortened by 5 bases and J by 0 bases, with 10 bases between the two germline ends.

The chain recombines TRBV12-5 with TRBJ1-5; 7 bases match TRBD1. The junction had 8 bases not matched to a gene; V was cut back by 3 bases and J by 0 bases. CDR1 and CDR2 from the germline V gene are LGHNT and FRNRAP. The CDR3 has 17 amino acids. CDR3 coding DNA: TGTGCTAGTGGTTTATTACCGGGACAGATTAGCAATCAGCCCCAGCATTTT. Translation: CASGLLPGQISNQPQHF.

The V call is TRBV9, the J call TRBJ2-5; a weak D match, TRBD1 (6 bases). Between the trimmed V and J ends, which lost 0 bases and 5 bases, there was a span of 11 bases. The germline V gene has CDR1 SGDLS and CDR2 YYNGEE. This CDR3 is built from 14 residues. In nucleotides, the CDR3 is TGTGCCAGCAGCGTAGCAACAGGGTGGGAGACCCAGTACTTC. This encodes CASSVATGWETQYF.

This chain links TRBV7-9 with TRBJ2-5, with TRBD2 as a possible D gene (5 bases). The germline V gene encodes CDR1 SEHNR and CDR2 FQNEAQ (reference sequence). V was cut by 5 bases and J by 2 bases, with 12 bases left in between. The CDR3 spans 14 residues. CDR3 in amino acids: CASSAASGQETQYF. The CDR3 bases are TGTGCCAGCAGCGCCGCGAGCGGACAAGAGACCCAGTACTTC.

This clone was seen more than once but under ten times. V gene TRBV28 combines with J gene TRBJ2-7; 8 bases line up with TRBD2. Germline V gives CDR1 MDHEN, CDR2 SYDVKM. With 1 base clipped from V and 4 bases from J, the junction kept 3 bases outside the gene matches. The CDR3 has 14 amino acids. The CDR3 loop is CASSLLASGYEQYF. For the CDR3, the DNA is TGTGCCAGCAGTTTATTGGCTAGCGGGTACGAGCAGTACTTC.

The chain joins TRBV5-4 to TRBJ1-2, with TRBD1 matching over 9 bases. The CDR3 is 14 residues long. The germline V gene has CDR1 SGHNT and CDR2 YYREEE (reference sequence). Trimming cost V 4 bases and J 8 bases; bases outside gene matches: 9. The CDR3 DNA is TGTGCCAGCAGCCCCGGGACAGGGCTGGGAGGCTACACCTTC. As protein: CASSPGTGLGGYTF.

The chain combines TRBV21-1 with TRBJ2-1; TRBD2 reflects the table's D call only, with no check against the DNA. TRBV21-1 is reported as a pseudogene. The CDR3 covers 20 residues. This CDR3 reads CASSKEEKRTSGEGDNEQFF. The DNA for the CDR3 is TGTGCCAGCAGCAAAGAGGAGAAGCGGACTAGCGGGGAGGGGGACAATGAGCAGTTCTTC.

The chain joins TRBV7-8 to TRBJ1-2, with D perhaps matching TRBD1 (6 bases). V lost 1 base and J 4 bases, leaving 10 bases between the germline ends. This CDR3 comprises 14 residues. Germline values: CDR1 SGHVS, CDR2 FQNEAQ. Here the CDR3 DNA reads TGTGCCAGCAGCTTAGTAGCACAGGGCTATGGCTACACCTTC. It translates to CASSLVAQGYGYTF.